The 6 T cell receptor beta chains below were found in one sample sequenced in a study of a mutant IDH1 vaccine in newly diagnosed glioma. No antigen has been identified for these receptors. Using immunoSEQ multiplex PCR, the repertoire was profiled, and TCRdb retains in-frame clones only, with some absent. The table includes about 32,000 clones, 78% detected once. Time point noted: week 35, safety follow-up. Each vaccine dose was 300 ug of mutant IDH1 20-mer peptide, with topical imiquimod. The material sequenced was PBMCs, taken from a glioma patient whose treatment included an IDH1 peptide vaccine. Receptors originate from a woman aged 40 to 50 with glioma.

This clone is deemed medium-sized (0.01 to 0.1%). The chain employs TRBV7-2 and TRBJ1-1; D gene ambiguous. The V end lost 3 bases, the J end lost 0 bases, and 8 bases lay between the germline ends. Germline V gene sequence: CDR1 SGHTA, CDR2 FQGNSA. There are 14 residues in the CDR3. The CDR3, as DNA: TGTGCCAGCAGCTTTGCAGGCATGAACACTGAAGCTTTCTTT. It yields the protein CASSFAGMNTEAFF.

Only one count was recorded for this clone. V gene TRBV7-9 combines with J gene TRBJ2-1, with 7 bases identical to TRBD1. The germline V gene has CDR1 SEHNR and CDR2 FQNEAQ (reference sequence). This CDR3 spans 16 amino acids. The V gene end was trimmed by 1 base and the J gene end by 0 bases; junction bases not matched to a gene: 3. CDR3 loop: CASSLGPGGSYNEQFF. CDR3 coding DNA: TGTGCCAGCAGCTTAGGGCCAGGGGGCTCCTACAATGAGCAGTTCTTC.

The CDR3 DNA follows: TGTGCCAGCACCCCCGGCGGAGTAGGGTCCTACGAGCAGTACTTC. It translates to CASTPGGVGSYEQYF. The rearrangement uses TRBV5-6 and TRBJ2-7, with D uncertain. The germline gives CDR1 SGHDT, CDR2 YYEEEE. CDR3 length equals 15 residues. V lost 6 bases, J lost 1 base, and 17 bases lay in between.

This CDR3 is CAWVKGGPYNEQFF. Written as DNA, the CDR3 is TGTGCCTGGGTCAAGGGAGGGCCTTACAATGAGCAGTTCTTC. This sequence joins TRBV30 and TRBJ2-1, with 7 bases fitting TRBD2. The CDR3 runs 14 residues. V shed 5 bases and J 4 bases; nucleotides not matched to a gene: 8. Germline CDR1 GTSNPN, CDR2 SVGIG (reference sequence).

The chain couples TRBV7-2 to TRBJ1-6; tentatively, D is TRBD1 (5 bases). CDR3 size: 15 residues. The germline gives CDR1 SGHTA, CDR2 FQGNSA. V lost 6 bases, J lost 5 bases, and 14 bases lay in between. The CDR3 sequence: CASRRGIANNSPLHF. For the CDR3, the DNA is TGTGCCAGCAGGCGGGGCATAGCGAATAATTCACCCCTCCACTTT. The whole variable domain, remainder taken from reference TRBV7-2 and TRBJ1-6, is GAGVSQSPSNKVTEKGKDVELRCDPISGHTALYWYRQSLGQGLEFLIYFQGNSAPDKSGLPSDRFSAERTGGSVSTLTIQRTQQEDSAVYLCASRRGIANNSPLHFGNGTRLTVT.

V gene TRBV4-2 combines with J gene TRBJ2-5, with D maybe TRBD1 (6 bases). In germline, CDR1 is LGHNA, CDR2 YNFKEQ. The CDR3 is 16 residues long. V dropped 4 bases and J dropped 2 bases, with 17 bases sitting between them. As DNA, the CDR3 is TGTGCCAGCAGCCGGGGGATTACAGGGTCTCAAGAGACCCAGTACTTC. It translates to CASSRGITGSQETQYF.